These 20 T cell receptor beta chains were all obtained from the same sample, sequenced in a study of CD8 T cells in ankylosing spondylitis. TCRdb used MiXCR to reprocess the 5' RACE reads, holding one entry per CDR3 protein. The sample gives 100,000 or so distinct CDR3 sequences, roughly 9% of which show up once; 30% is in the top ten. Notes on the study in general: Ankylosing spondylitis blood appeared to be characterized by a TCR beta motif of eight or nine highly homologous variants.

Their antigen targets remain unknown. Sequenced input: blood, either unsorted or a sorted T cell fraction (not recorded which). The receptors originated from a male donor with ankylosing spondylitis.

This clonotype was observed a handful of times. V usage is TRBV6-1 and J usage is TRBJ1-5; 7 bases are shared with TRBD1. This CDR3 comprises 13 residues. Per the germline V gene, CDR1 is MNHNS and CDR2 is SASEGT. V lost 8 bases to trimming and J lost 4 bases; unmatched junction nucleotides: 5. This CDR3 is CASLGGWNQPQHF. Here the CDR3 DNA reads TGTGCCAGCCTAGGGGGCTGGAATCAGCCCCAGCATTTT.

V usage is TRBV20-1 and J usage is TRBJ2-7, with 7 bases matching TRBD2. Germline CDR1 and CDR2: DFQATT and SNEGSKA (reference sequence). V dropped 0 bases and J dropped 2; count of bases not matched to a gene: 1. There are 13 residues in the CDR3. The CDR3, as DNA: TGCAGTGCTAGAGATCGGGGGGCCTACGAGCAGTACTTC. This encodes CSARDRGAYEQYF.

The V gene is TRBV27, the J gene TRBJ2-5; D uncertain. This CDR3 region has 14 residues. Germline V gene sequence: CDR1 MNHEY, CDR2 SMNVEV (reference sequence). V lost 2 bases and J lost 5, with 12 bases in between. Here the CDR3 reads CASSLMGFWETQYF. The CDR3 DNA follows: TGTGCCAGCAGTTTAATGGGATTTTGGGAGACCCAGTACTTC.

This clonotype was observed a handful of times. This sequence joins TRBV11-2 and TRBJ2-7; weak D call: TRBD2 (5 bases). This CDR3 spans 13 amino acids. V shed 5 bases and J shed 6 bases, with 14 bases lying between them. CDR1 is SGHAT and CDR2 is FQNNGV in the germline V gene. The chain's CDR3 is CASSPTSRVEQYV. CDR3 in DNA: TGTGCCAGCAGCCCCACGTCGCGGGTCGAGCAGTACGTC.

This clonotype has more than one count but fewer than ten. The chain links TRBV7-9 to TRBJ2-2; D unresolved. The V gene lost 1 base and the J gene lost 0 bases, with 3 bases spanning the gap. CDR3 length equals 14 residues. Germline assignment: CDR1 SEHNR and CDR2 FQNEAQ (reference sequence). CDR3 in amino acids: CASSLDANTGELFF. The CDR3 region has the DNA TGTGCCAGCAGCTTAGATGCGAACACCGGGGAGCTGTTTTTT.

This chain joins TRBV11-2 and TRBJ2-7; 14 bases agree with TRBD2. V shed 4 bases, J shed 5 bases, and the junction held 4 bases outside the gene matches. Germline assignment: CDR1 SGHAT and CDR2 FQNNGV. This CDR3 is built from 15 residues. The CDR3 nucleotides read TGTGCCAGCAGCTCCGGGACTAGCGGGAGCCACGAGCAGTACTTC. It yields the protein CASSSGTSGSHEQYF.

This clonotype was picked up a small number of times. The rearrangement joins TRBV7-8 to TRBJ1-5; D perhaps matches TRBD1 (5 bases). Trimming removed 4 bases at V and 6 bases at J, with 13 bases between. The germline gives CDR1 SGHVS, CDR2 FQNEAQ. This CDR3 spans 14 amino acids. The CDR3 nucleotides are TGTGCCAGCAGCTCCGGGGGAGGGAGTCAGCCCCAGCATTTT. This gives the protein CASSSGGGSQPQHF.

This clonotype was observed many times. This sequence joins TRBV25-1 and TRBJ2-1; D gene uncertain. This CDR3 is 13 amino acids long. V was shortened by 5 bases and J by 4 bases, with 9 bases between the two germline ends. Germline CDR1 reads MGHDK; CDR2 reads SYGVNS. The CDR3 DNA follows: TGTGCCAGCAGTACCACAACTTACAATGAGCAGTTCTTC. Translation: CASSTTTYNEQFF.

This clonotype was recorded at least ten times. The rearrangement joins TRBV7-9 to TRBJ2-5, with 8 bases fitting TRBD1. The V gene end was trimmed by 3 bases and the J gene end by 6 bases; junction bases not matched to a gene: 9. The germline gives CDR1 SEHNR, CDR2 FQNEAQ (reference sequence). The CDR3 has 15 residues. The CDR3 coding sequence is TGTGCCAGCAGCTTGGGGACAGGCGGGGAGAAGACCCAGTACTTC. Translated: CASSLGTGGEKTQYF.

This clonotype appeared a few times. The CDR3 DNA is TGTGCCAGCAGCTTAGTCTCTGGTCCTACCTACGAGCAGTACTTC. Its translation is CASSLVSGPTYEQYF. The chain links TRBV11-2 to TRBJ2-7; D not certain. V lost 1 base to trimming and J lost 2 bases, with 12 bases between them. Germline CDR1 SGHAT, CDR2 FQNNGV. This CDR3 is 15 amino acids long.

Ten or more counts support this clonotype. The V gene is TRBV29-1, the J gene TRBJ2-6; the D is unclear. The CDR3 is 12 amino acids. Trimming removed 5 bases at V and 0 bases at J, with 2 bases between. Germline V CDR1 and CDR2: SQVTM, ANQGSEA. CDR3 in DNA: TGCAGCGTTCCCTCTGGGGCCAACGTCCTGACTTTC. This sequence encodes CSVPSGANVLTF. The entire variable domain, with the rest obtained from reference TRBV29-1 and TRBJ2-6, is as follows: SAVISQKPSRDICQRGTSLTIQCQVDSQVTMMFWYRQQPGQSLTLIATANQGSEATYESGFVIDKFPISRPNLTFSTLTVSNMSPEDSSIYLCSVPSGANVLTFGAGSRLTVL.

This clonotype was detected only a few times. This chain's CDR3 is CASSNQESYEQYV. The CDR3 DNA sequence: TGTGCCAGCAGTAATCAGGAGTCCTACGAGCAGTACGTC. The J gene is TRBJ2-7, the V gene TRBV2; no firm D call. Germline V lookup: CDR1 SNHLY, CDR2 FYNNEI. The V and J ends lost 5 bases and 1 base respectively, with 9 bases between them. The CDR3 consists of 13 residues.

This clonotype was counted ten times or more. This sequence joins TRBV6-2 or TRBV6-3 and TRBJ2-1; D unresolved. The V gene lost 2 bases and the J gene lost 6 bases, with 8 bases spanning the gap. CDR3 length: 13 amino acids. Per the germline V gene, CDR1 is MNHEY and CDR2 is SVGEGT. The CDR3 coding sequence is TGTGCCAGCAGTTACCCCGTCCTCAATGAGCAGTTCTTC. Protein product: CASSYPVLNEQFF.

V usage is TRBV20-1 and J usage is TRBJ1-5; D may be TRBD1 (5 bases). Germline values: CDR1 DFQATT, CDR2 SNEGSKA (reference sequence). The ends were cut back, 5 bases at V and 3 bases at J, with 17 bases in the middle. The CDR3 spans 15 residues. This CDR3 is CSAVGIGADNQPQHF. Here the CDR3 DNA reads TGCAGTGCTGTCGGAATAGGGGCCGACAATCAGCCCCAGCATTTT.

This clonotype was detected many times. This chain joins TRBV11-2 and TRBJ2-1; D uncertain. The CDR3 loop spans 13 amino acids. In germline, CDR1 is SGHAT, CDR2 FQNNGV. Trimming cost V 5 bases and J 15 bases, with 20 bases left between them. The CDR3 DNA follows: TGTGCCAGCAGCCGCACCCCCTCAGCAGGATTGTTCTTC. This sequence encodes CASSRTPSAGLFF. The variable domain in full, with the rest retrieved from reference TRBV11-2 and TRBJ2-1, is EAGVAQSPRYKIIEKRQSVAFWCNPISGHATLYWYQQILGQGPKLLIQFQNNGVVDDSQLPKDRFSAERLKGVDSTLKIQPAKLEDSAVYLCASSRTPSAGLFFGPGTRLTVL.

This clonotype appeared once. This rearrangement joins TRBV20-1 to TRBJ2-7, with 7 bases matching TRBD1. V lost 5 bases, J lost 2 bases, and 9 bases stayed unmatched. Germline lookup yields CDR1 DFQATT and CDR2 SNEGSKA (reference sequence). The CDR3 spans 14 residues. The DNA of the CDR3 is TGCAGTGCTCTAAACCGGGACAGAACCTACGAGCAGTACTTC. It codes for CSALNRDRTYEQYF.

This clonotype was recorded a few times. The chain employs TRBV15 and TRBJ2-5; perhaps TRBD1 as D (6 bases). The V gene's germline CDR1 is LNHNV and CDR2 YYDKDF (reference sequence). CDR3 length equals 14 residues. V gave up 2 bases and J gave up 5 bases, with 12 bases separating them. This chain's CDR3 is CATSRPRGRETQYF. In DNA form, the CDR3 reads TGTGCCACCAGCAGACCCAGGGGCCGGGAGACCCAGTACTTC.

This clonotype was counted at least ten times. V and J are TRBV3-1 and TRBJ2-7; D is possibly TRBD2 (5 bases). The CDR3 length is 13 residues. V was pared by 4 bases and J by 4 bases, with 11 bases between. From germline, CDR1 is LGHDT and CDR2 YNNKEL (reference sequence). This chain's CDR3 is CASSPGSGYEQYV. The DNA for the CDR3 is TGTGCCAGCAGCCCGGGGAGTGGATACGAGCAGTACGTC.

In its sample, this clonotype was seen many times. The chain combines TRBV12-3 or TRBV12-4 with TRBJ2-2; D is ambiguous. The V and J ends lost 4 bases and 8 bases respectively, with 5 bases between them. This CDR3 has 11 residues. The CDR3 nucleotides read TGTGCCAGCAGTTCCGTAGGGGAGCTGTTTTTT. It is translated as CASSSVGELFF.

This clonotype was counted only a few times. V usage is TRBV29-1 and J usage is TRBJ1-2; D not resolved. From germline, CDR1 is SQVTM and CDR2 ANQGSEA. There are 13 residues in the CDR3. V was cut by 6 bases and J by 4 bases, with 15 bases left in between. The CDR3 loop is CSVRSTGLYGYTF. The CDR3 DNA reads TGCAGCGTCCGGTCGACTGGACTCTATGGCTACACCTTC.